Listed below are T cell receptor beta chains from one sample, sequenced in a study of blood T cell repertoires in COVID-19. The table came from immunoSEQ multiplex PCR; TCRdb's copy has only in-frame clones and leaves some out. Of 55,000 to 75,000 clones in the sample, 65% to 80% were seen once. Sample: peripheral blood. Receptors were obtained from a human donor in a cohort sampled during active COVID-19. CDR3s include the opening cysteine and the closing phenylalanine or tryptophan. A D gene is named only where the DNA matches it firmly. For some rows the clone size is stated as once, few or many, or as a class when expanded; others skip it.

CDR3aa,CDR3nt,v_gene,d_gene,abundance,j_gene
CASSLNEASTYEQYF,TGTGCCAGCAGTTTAAATGAGGCCAGCACCTACGAGCAGTACTTC,TRBV28,-,-,TRBJ2-7
CASSPPGESSGNTIYF,TGTGCCAGCTCACCACCAGGGGAATCCTCTGGAAACACCATATATTTT,TRBV18,-,-,TRBJ1-3
CASSSLRTSDREQYF,TGTGCCAGCAGCTCCCTCCGGACTAGTGACAGAGAGCAGTACTTC,TRBV5-4,TRBD2,-,TRBJ2-7
CASRGGLAPAEQYF,TGTGCCAGCAGGGGCGGACTAGCCCCCGCCGAGCAGTACTTC,TRBV6-5,TRBD2,-,TRBJ2-7
CASSPRQENYGYTF,TGTGCCAGCTCCCCTCGACAGGAAAACTATGGCTACACCTTC,TRBV18,-,-,TRBJ1-2
CASRPSTGNYNEQFF,TGTGCCAGCAGACCTTCGACAGGGAACTACAATGAGCAGTTCTTC,TRBV6-6,TRBD1,few,TRBJ2-1
CASSLAAGLSTDTQYF,TGTGCCAGCAGCTTAGCGGCAGGCCTTAGCACAGATACGCAGTATTTT,TRBV7-9,-,-,TRBJ2-3
CASGRGGNIQYF,TGTGCCAGCGGCAGAGGGGGAAACATTCAGTACTTC,TRBV7-9,-,few,TRBJ2-4
CASSYLIRAGGQETQYF,TGTGCCAGCAGTTACTTGATTCGAGCGGGGGGGCAAGAGACCCAGTACTTC,TRBV6-2/TRBV6-3,TRBD2,-,TRBJ2-5
CASSRDSYNEQFF,TGTGCCAGCAGCCGGGACAGCTACAATGAGCAGTTCTTC,TRBV3-1/TRBV3-2,TRBD1,few,TRBJ2-1
CASSSQGTADTQYF,TGTGCCAGCAGCTCACAGGGGACCGCAGATACGCAGTATTTT,TRBV7-2,TRBD1,-,TRBJ2-3
CASSYLPLDSGELFF,TGTGCCAGCAGTTACCTCCCTCTCGATAGCGGGGAGCTGTTTTTT,TRBV6-2/TRBV6-3,-,-,TRBJ2-2
CASSSGQGNNSPLHF,TGTGCCAGCAGTTCGGGACAGGGGAATAATTCACCCCTCCACTTT,TRBV28,TRBD1,-,TRBJ1-6
CASSLRFLAGGSFYEQYF,TGTGCCAGCAGTTTAAGGTTTTTAGCGGGCGGTTCGTTCTACGAGCAGTACTTC,TRBV27,TRBD2,few,TRBJ2-7
CASSLGWGVNSPLHF,TGTGCCAGCAGCTTAGGTTGGGGAGTTAATTCACCCCTCCACTTT,TRBV7-2,-,once,TRBJ1-6
CASRAVAGVRDEQFF,TGTGCCAGCAGGGCTGTAGCGGGAGTGAGGGATGAGCAGTTCTTC,TRBV6-6,TRBD2,-,TRBJ2-1
CASSVGFEGYNEQFF,TGTGCCAGCAGCGTAGGTTTCGAGGGCTACAATGAGCAGTTCTTC,TRBV9,-,-,TRBJ2-1
CASSLGQGPNQPQHF,TGCGCCAGCAGCTTGGGACAGGGCCCTAATCAGCCCCAGCATTTT,TRBV5-1,TRBD1,-,TRBJ1-5
CASRDRGLNTEAFF,TGTGCCAGTAGGGACAGGGGCCTGAACACTGAAGCTTTCTTT,TRBV19,TRBD1,-,TRBJ1-1
CASSIGQSSSYNEQFF,TGTGCCAGTAGTATAGGACAGTCCAGCTCCTACAATGAGCAGTTCTTC,TRBV19,-,-,TRBJ2-1
CASGPGQGEGTEAFF,TGTGCTAGTGGTCCCGGACAGGGAGAGGGCACTGAAGCTTTCTTT,TRBV12-5,TRBD1,once,TRBJ1-1
CASSATGTATNEKLFF,TGTGCCAGCAGTGCGACAGGGACTGCGACTAATGAAAAACTGTTTTTT,TRBV6-2/TRBV6-3,TRBD1,-,TRBJ1-4
CASSFGSERYEQYF,TGTGCCAGCAGTTTCGGGTCGGAGAGATACGAGCAGTACTTC,TRBV6-2/TRBV6-3,-,-,TRBJ2-7
CASSFSNEQYF,TGTGCCAGCAGCTTTAGCAACGAGCAGTACTTC,TRBV11-2,-,-,TRBJ2-7
CAAKTSGGSNEQFF,TGTGCCGCCAAGACTAGCGGGGGGAGCAATGAGCAGTTCTTC,TRBV10-3,TRBD2,-,TRBJ2-1
CAWSVRGGWKDGNTEAFF,TGTGCCTGGAGTGTACGAGGGGGCTGGAAAGATGGGAACACTGAAGCTTTCTTT,TRBV30,TRBD1,-,TRBJ1-1
CASGRGFTGELFF,TGTGCCAGCGGCAGGGGGTTCACCGGGGAGCTGTTTTTT,TRBV28,TRBD1,-,TRBJ2-2
CASSFTRNIEAFF,TGTGCCAGCAGTTTTACCCGTAACATTGAAGCTTTCTTT,TRBV12-3/TRBV12-4,-,once,TRBJ1-1
CASSYQAGADYEQYF,TGTGCCAGCAGTTACCAGGCGGGAGCAGACTACGAGCAGTACTTC,TRBV27,TRBD2,-,TRBJ2-7
CARAPGSGRCTDTQYF,TGTGCCAGAGCCCCTGGGAGCGGGAGATGCACAGATACGCAGTATTTT,TRBV21-1,-,-,TRBJ2-3
CASSRQGGSRGYTF,TGTGCCAGCAGCCGCCAAGGGGGTTCGCGTGGCTACACCTTC,TRBV3-1/TRBV3-2,-,-,TRBJ1-2
CASSTRPGQGQETQYF,TGCGCCAGCAGCACACGACCGGGACAGGGGCAGGAGACCCAGTACTTC,TRBV5-1,TRBD1,-,TRBJ2-5
CASSLKWDRGDQETQYF,TGTGCCAGCAGCTTAAAATGGGACAGGGGGGACCAAGAGACCCAGTACTTC,TRBV7-9,TRBD1,-,TRBJ2-5
CASSPQDRRNTEAFF,TGTGCCAGCAGCCCCCAGGACAGGAGGAACACTGAAGCTTTCTTT,TRBV11-2,TRBD1,-,TRBJ1-1
CASSLALAGGHTGELFF,TGTGCCAGCAGCTTGGCCCTAGCGGGGGGGCACACCGGGGAGCTGTTTTTT,TRBV5-4,TRBD2,-,TRBJ2-2
CASTSGGGNQPQHF,TGTGCCAGCACCAGCGGGGGTGGCAATCAGCCCCAGCATTTT,TRBV6-5,-,-,TRBJ1-5
CASSQGTANTGELFF,TGTGCCAGCAGCCAGGGGACAGCCAACACCGGGGAGCTGTTTTTT,TRBV11-2,TRBD1,-,TRBJ2-2
CASSTGSSGAAYEQYF,TGTGCCAGTAGTACAGGGTCTAGCGGGGCCGCTTACGAGCAGTACTTC,TRBV19,TRBD2,-,TRBJ2-7
CASSIGGARSTDTQYF,TGTGCCAGTAGTATTGGGGGGGCGCGTAGCACAGATACGCAGTATTTT,TRBV19,-,-,TRBJ2-3
CASSLATGWGSYEQYF,TGTGCCAGCAGCTTAGCGACGGGGTGGGGCTCCTACGAGCAGTACTTC,TRBV7-6,-,once,TRBJ2-7
CASSPSGNANTGELFF,TGTGCCAGCAGTCCCAGCGGGAACGCGAACACCGGGGAGCTGTTTTTT,TRBV6-2/TRBV6-3,TRBD2,-,TRBJ2-2
CASSQGLPGALYF,TGCGCCAGCAGCCAAGGACTTCCGGGAGCCCTGTACTTC,TRBV4-1,-,-,TRBJ2-7
CAITLGTGEEQFF,TGTGCCATCACCCTAGGGACAGGTGAGGAGCAGTTCTTC,TRBV10-3,TRBD1,-,TRBJ2-1
CASSHRARAAQETQYF,TGTGCCAGCAGCCATAGGGCGAGAGCGGCACAAGAGACCCAGTACTTC,TRBV14,-,-,TRBJ2-5
CASSRGGRETQYF,TGTGCCAGCAGCCGGGGTGGGCGAGAGACCCAGTACTTC,TRBV11-3,-,once,TRBJ2-5
CASSYGPAFSNQPQHF,TGTGCCAGCAGTTACGGGCCAGCTTTTAGCAATCAGCCCCAGCATTTT,TRBV6-6,-,once,TRBJ1-5
CASSLEVTGLTDTQYF,TGTGCCAGCAGCTTGGAGGTGACAGGGCTCACAGATACGCAGTATTTT,TRBV5-6,TRBD1,-,TRBJ2-3
CASSLKPGEQYF,TGTGCCAGCAGCCTAAAACCGGGAGAGCAGTACTTC,TRBV5-4,-,-,TRBJ2-7
CASGLVRVPSGRAVDEQYF,TGTGCTAGTGGTTTGGTAAGGGTCCCTAGCGGGAGGGCCGTGGACGAGCAGTACTTC,TRBV12-5,TRBD2,-,TRBJ2-7
CASSPGGYEQYF,TGTGCCAGCAGTCCCGGGGGGTACGAGCAGTACTTC,TRBV28,TRBD2,-,TRBJ2-7
CASSFQPPLSGELFF,TGTGCCAGCAGCTTTCAACCACCGCTATCGGGGGAGCTGTTTTTT,TRBV5-5,-,-,TRBJ2-2
CASSETSKTGELFF,TGCGCCAGCAGTGAGACTAGTAAAACCGGGGAGCTGTTTTTT,TRBV10-1,-,-,TRBJ2-2
CASDSSSYNEQFF,TGTGCCAGTGACTCCAGCTCCTACAATGAGCAGTTCTTC,TRBV2,-,few,TRBJ2-1
CASSGGGGGETQYF,TGTGCCAGCAGCGGAGGGGGCGGTGGGGAGACCCAGTACTTC,TRBV9,TRBD1,once,TRBJ2-5
CASSEGTGGGNTEAFF,TGTGCCAGCAGCGAAGGGACAGGGGGCGGGAACACTGAAGCTTTCTTT,TRBV5-4,TRBD1,once,TRBJ1-1
CASSRDRGNQPQHF,TGTGCCAGTAGTAGGGACAGGGGCAATCAGCCCCAGCATTTT,TRBV19,TRBD1,-,TRBJ1-5
CASSLVAGGQYNEQFF,TGTGCCAGCAGCTTAGTAGCGGGGGGGCAGTACAATGAGCAGTTCTTC,TRBV11-2,TRBD2,-,TRBJ2-1
CASSPRRAANTGELFF,TGCGCCAGCAGCCCCCGCAGGGCCGCGAACACCGGGGAGCTGTTTTTT,TRBV4-3,-,-,TRBJ2-2
CASSLELRGSPLHF,TGTGCCAGCAGCTTGGAGTTACGGGGGTCACCCCTCCACTTT,TRBV5-4,-,-,TRBJ1-6